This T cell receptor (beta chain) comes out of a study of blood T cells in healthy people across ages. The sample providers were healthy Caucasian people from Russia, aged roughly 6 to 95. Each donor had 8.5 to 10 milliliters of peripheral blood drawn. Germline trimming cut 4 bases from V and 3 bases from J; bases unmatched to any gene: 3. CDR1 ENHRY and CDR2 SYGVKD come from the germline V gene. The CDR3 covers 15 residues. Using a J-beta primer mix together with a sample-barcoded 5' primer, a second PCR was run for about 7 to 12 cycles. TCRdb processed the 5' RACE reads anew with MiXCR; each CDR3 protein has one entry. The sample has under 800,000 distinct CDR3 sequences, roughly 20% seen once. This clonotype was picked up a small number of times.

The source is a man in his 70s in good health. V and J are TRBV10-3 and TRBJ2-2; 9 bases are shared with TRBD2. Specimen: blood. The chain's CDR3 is CAISVAGADTGELFF. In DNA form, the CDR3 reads TGTGCCATCAGTGTAGCGGGAGCCGACACCGGGGAGCTGTTTTTT.